Below are 32 T cell receptor beta chains sequenced from a single sample in a study of HIV-infected patients and healthy controls. Antiretroviral therapy had run roughly three months, about 14 weeks, before follow-up blood collection. The repertoire came from unfractionated whole blood and reflected all unsorted peripheral T cells. Around 530 ng RNA was reverse transcribed with alpha and beta constant-region primers. Using multiplexing indices, alpha and beta chain libraries were generated apart by chain-specific third strand synthesis. TCRdb fed the 5' RACE reads into MiXCR, producing one record per CDR3 protein. The sample holds thousands of distinct CDR3 sequences, about 8.4% seen once. Specimen: blood, collected during antiretroviral therapy. The receptors come from an adult with HIV infection.

This clonotype is deemed medium-sized (0.01 to 0.1%). J is TRBJ2-4 and V is TRBV12-3 or TRBV12-4, with D perhaps TRBD2 (6 bases). Trimming removed 5 bases at V and 3 bases at J, with 20 bases between. This CDR3 comprises 17 residues. CDR3 nucleotides: TGTGCCAGCAGTGCCTGGGCGGGAAGCTTCGGCAAAAACATTCAGTACTTC. The encoded protein is CASSAWAGSFGKNIQYF.

This clonotype was counted only a few times. As DNA, the CDR3 is TGTGCCAGCAGCTTAACGACTAGCTCCTACAATGAGCAGTTCTTC. Residues: CASSLTTSSYNEQFF. V is TRBV7-6 and J is TRBJ2-1; tentatively, D is TRBD2 (6 bases). CDR3 length: 15 amino acids. From germline, CDR1 is SGHVS and CDR2 FNYEAQ. Trimming stripped 2 bases from V and 0 bases from J, with 8 bases between.

This clonotype is categorized as medium-sized. The V call is TRBV9, the J call TRBJ2-2; TRBD2 agrees at 10 bases. Trimming took 4 bases from V and 4 from J; bases not matched to a gene: 10. The V gene's germline CDR1 is SGDLS and CDR2 YYNGEE. The CDR3 covers 17 residues. CDR3 coding DNA: TGTGCCAGCAGCTCCAGGGCTAGCGGGAGTGGCACCGGGGAGCTGTTTTTT. The encoded protein is CASSSRASGSGTGELFF. Full variable domain (remainder filled in from reference TRBV9 and TRBJ2-2): DSGVTQTPKHLITATGQRVTLRCSPRSGDLSVYWYQQSLDQGLQFLIQYYNGEERAKGNILERFSAQQFPDLHSELNLSSLELGDSALYFCASSSRASGSGTGELFFGEGSRLTVL.

This clonotype was seen more than once but under ten times. The chain is built from TRBV5-6 and TRBJ2-5; D perhaps matches TRBD2 (6 bases). This CDR3 has 14 residues. CDR1 is SGHDT and CDR2 is YYEEEE in the germline V gene. The germline V and J ends were trimmed by 4 bases and 5 bases, with 15 bases remaining between them. The CDR3 bases are TGTGCCAGCAGCGGGGGGATTCAGAGGGAGACCCAGTACTTC. Translating it yields CASSGGIQRETQYF.

This clonotype was counted between two and nine times. The genes are TRBV7-6 and TRBJ2-1, with D uncertain. The germline CDR1 and CDR2 sequences are SGHVS and FNYEAQ. Trimming removed 5 bases at V and 1 base at J, with 15 bases between. CDR3 size: 16 residues. The CDR3 region is CASSQKRVRSYNEQFF. The DNA for the CDR3 is TGTGCCAGCAGCCAAAAAAGAGTTAGGTCCTACAATGAGCAGTTCTTC.

V is TRBV29-1 and J is TRBJ2-5, with D maybe TRBD1 (5 bases). The CDR3 is made up of 15 amino acids. Germline loops: CDR1 SQVTM, CDR2 ANQGSEA. V gave up 3 bases and J gave up 5 bases, with 19 bases separating them. Here the CDR3 DNA reads TGCAGCGTTGATCCCCATGCTAGGCCAGGGGAGACCCAGTACTTC. Encoded protein: CSVDPHARPGETQYF.

Ten or more counts support this clonotype. The rearrangement joins TRBV7-9 to TRBJ1-4; D is undetermined. This CDR3 has 14 residues. Germline V gene sequence: CDR1 SEHNR, CDR2 FQNEAQ (reference sequence). Trimming left V 5 bases short and J 5 bases short, with 12 bases between. Here the CDR3 DNA reads TGTGCCAGCAGCCCGGACGGACCAAATGAAAAACTGTTTTTT. Translated, it gives CASSPDGPNEKLFF. The full variable domain, in which reference TRBV7-9 and TRBJ1-4 provide the parts outside the CDR3, is DTGVSQNPRHKITKRGQNVTFRCDPISEHNRLYWYRQTLGQGPEFLTYFQNEAQLEKSRLLSDRFSAERPKGSFSTLEIQRTEQGDSAMYLCASSPDGPNEKLFFGSGTQLSVL.

This clonotype is labeled medium-sized. The rearrangement links TRBV20-1 to TRBJ2-1; 7 positions agree with TRBD2. The CDR3 is made up of 14 amino acids. The ends lost 6 bases at V and 9 bases at J; junction bases unmatched: 14. Germline V lookup: CDR1 DFQATT, CDR2 SNEGSKA (reference sequence). CDR3 in DNA: TGCAGTGCGCCCGGGGAGGGGACTCTTGGTGAGCAGTTCTTC. The encoded protein is CSAPGEGTLGEQFF.

This chain joins TRBV29-1 and TRBJ1-5, with D perhaps TRBD1 (6 bases). The V end lost 4 bases, the J end lost 2 bases, and 6 bases lay between the germline ends. The CDR3 consists of 12 residues. From germline, CDR1 is SQVTM and CDR2 ANQGSEA. CDR3 DNA sequence: TGCAGCGTTGGGACAGGCAATCAGCCCCAGCATTTT. Its protein product is CSVGTGNQPQHF.

This chain connects TRBV6-5 to TRBJ2-1, with 10 bases aligning to TRBD2. Germline V gene sequence: CDR1 MNHEY, CDR2 SVGAGI. CDR3 size: 13 residues. The V and J ends lost 5 bases and 7 bases, in that order; junction bases with no gene match: 2. DNA of the CDR3: TGTGCCAGCAGTAGCGGGAGGGCGAATGAGCAGTTCTTC. It encodes CASSSGRANEQFF.

This clonotype is deemed medium-sized. The CDR3 sequence: CASSSGTFSYNEQFF. As DNA, the CDR3 is TGTGCCAGCAGTTCTGGGACTTTCTCCTACAATGAGCAGTTCTTC. This chain uses TRBV12-3 or TRBV12-4 with TRBJ2-1; possibly TRBD2 for D (6 bases). Trimming removed 4 bases from V and 0 bases from J, with 10 bases in between. The CDR3 runs to 15 residues.

The chain has TRBV11-1 and TRBJ2-7; TRBD1 matches at 9 bases. CDR3 size: 16 residues. Germline trimming cut 4 bases from V and 1 base from J; bases unmatched to any gene: 8. The germline V gene encodes CDR1 SGHAT and CDR2 FQDESV (reference sequence). The CDR3: CASSSAGTGNSYEQYF. The CDR3 DNA reads as TGTGCCAGCAGCTCCGCCGGGACAGGGAATTCCTACGAGCAGTACTTC. Full variable domain (missing parts from reference TRBV11-1 and TRBJ2-7): EAEVAQSPRYKITEKSQAVAFWCDPISGHATLYWYRQILGQGPELLVQFQDESVVDDSQLPKDRFSAERLKGVDSTLKIQPAELGDSAMYLCASSSAGTGNSYEQYFGPGTRLTVT.

This clonotype has only one observation. A clone one base away is much larger, so this may be a read error. The chain recombines TRBV30 with TRBJ1-4, with D possibly matching TRBD1 (5 bases). This CDR3 comprises 15 residues. Germline CDR1 is GTSNPN and CDR2 is SVGIG (reference sequence). The CDR3 nucleotides are TGTGCCTGGAGTGTAGGGGCCACCGGGAATGAAAAACTGCTTTTT. The encoded protein is CAWSVGATGNEKLLF. Combining the CDR3 with reference TRBV30 and TRBJ1-4 gives the whole variable domain SQTIHQWPATLVQPVGSPLSLECTVEGTSNPNLYWYRQAAGRGLQLLFYSVGIGQISSEVPQNLSASRPQDRQFILSSKKLLLSDSGFYLCAWSVGATGNEKLLFGSGTQLSVL.

By share of the sample, this clonotype is medium-sized. This chain joins TRBV10-3 and TRBJ2-5; the D is unclear. The CDR3 has 15 amino acids. The germline CDR1 and CDR2 sequences are ENHRY and SYGVKD. V was clipped by 3 bases and J by 7 bases, with 18 bases between them. CDR3 DNA: TGTGCCATCAGTGACTTAACGAAGTCTTTGGGGACCCAGTACTTC. It encodes CAISDLTKSLGTQYF.

This clonotype occurred many times. The rearrangement uses TRBV10-3 and TRBJ2-5, with 7 positions matching TRBD2. The germline gives CDR1 ENHRY, CDR2 SYGVKD. J lost 6 bases, V lost 0 bases, and 10 bases had no gene match. This CDR3 has 16 residues. CDR3 DNA sequence: TGTGCCATCAGTGAGTCGGGGACTAATGGGGTGAAGACCCAGTACTTC. Its translation: CAISESGTNGVKTQYF.

This clonotype occurred many times. The chain joins TRBV4-1 to TRBJ2-3, with a possible D match to TRBD1 (6 bases). From germline, CDR1 is MGHRA and CDR2 YSYEKL. This CDR3 has 15 amino acids. The V end lost 0 bases, the J end lost 6 bases, and 13 bases lay between the germline ends. In DNA form, the CDR3 reads TGCGCCAGCAGCCAAGACCCTGGGGGCGGGGATACGCAGTATTTT. Translated: CASSQDPGGGDTQYF.

This clonotype was seen many times. The V gene is TRBV19, the J gene TRBJ2-1; 10 bases match TRBD1. J lost 9 bases, V lost 5 bases, and 7 bases had no gene match. The CDR3 has 14 amino acids. Germline CDR1 is LNHDA and CDR2 is SQIVND (reference sequence). Here the CDR3 DNA reads TGTGCCAGTAGTCCTTGGACAGGGGGAGGTGAGCAGTTCTTC. It translates to CASSPWTGGGEQFF.

In its sample, this clonotype is medium-sized. This chain uses TRBV20-1 with TRBJ2-7; the D is unclear. The CDR3 spans 12 residues. CDR1 and CDR2 from the germline V gene are DFQATT and SNEGSKA (reference sequence). The germline V and J ends were trimmed by 0 bases and 4 bases, with 7 bases remaining between them. The DNA for the CDR3 is TGCAGTGCTAGAGATAAGGGTTACGAGCAGTACTTC. This translates into CSARDKGYEQYF.

The J gene is TRBJ1-5, the V gene TRBV2, with D perhaps TRBD1 (5 bases). The CDR3 sequence is 15 residues long. CDR1 SNHLY and CDR2 FYNNEI come from the germline V gene. V lost 3 bases and J lost 6, with 15 bases in between. CDR3 nucleotides: TGTGCCAGCAGTGATCACGGGGCGGGCTCTCAGCCCCAGCATTTT. Translation: CASSDHGAGSQPQHF.

By its share, this clonotype is medium-sized. The chain combines TRBV19 with TRBJ2-7; 10 positions match TRBD2. Germline trimming cut 8 bases from V and 5 bases from J; bases unmatched to any gene: 6. Germline-derived CDR1 and CDR2 are LNHDA and SQIVND (reference sequence). CDR3 length: 13 residues. The CDR3 nucleotides are TGTGCCAGTGGGCGGCTAGCGGGAGACGAGCAGTACTTC. Translating it yields CASGRLAGDEQYF. Filled out from reference TRBV19 and TRBJ2-7, the complete variable domain reads DGGITQSPKYLFRKEGQNVTLSCEQNLNHDAMYWYRQDPGQGLRLIYYSQIVNDFQKGDIAEGYSVSREKKESFPLTVTSAQKNPTAFYLCASGRLAGDEQYFGPGTRLTVT.

Many counts were recorded for this clonotype. The rearrangement links TRBV4-2 to TRBJ2-1; TRBD2 agrees at 8 bases. Germline lookup yields CDR1 LGHNA and CDR2 YNFKEQ. The CDR3 covers 15 residues. After removal of 1 base from V and 4 bases from J, the junction contained 3 bases not matched to a gene. The CDR3 DNA sequence: TGTGCCAGCAGCCAAGTGGCTAGCGGGTACAATGAGCAGTTCTTC. This encodes CASSQVASGYNEQFF.

Only a few counts were recorded for this clonotype. The chain links TRBV19 to TRBJ1-3; 8 positions match TRBD1. J was trimmed by 2 bases and V by 3 bases; bases with no gene match: 9. CDR3 length equals 17 residues. CDR1 is LNHDA and CDR2 is SQIVND in the germline V gene (reference sequence). CDR3 DNA sequence: TGTGCCAGTAGTATCGGGAGACAGGGGCTTGCTGGAAACACCATATATTTT. This sequence encodes CASSIGRQGLAGNTIYF.

This clonotype showed up just a few times. The chain is built from TRBV20-1 and TRBJ1-2, with D possibly being TRBD1 (5 bases). Germline CDR1 DFQATT, CDR2 SNEGSKA (reference sequence). V was shortened by 4 bases and J by 5 bases, with 11 bases between the two germline ends. This CDR3 region has 12 residues. DNA of the CDR3: TGCAGTGCTATGACGGACACATATGGCTACACCTTC. It yields the protein CSAMTDTYGYTF.

The chain combines TRBV29-1 with TRBJ2-5; D remains ambiguous. The CDR3 is 13 residues long. Germline V gene data show CDR1 as SQVTM and CDR2 as ANQGSEA. Trimming removed 6 bases at V and 1 base at J, with 12 bases between. The CDR3 region is CSVGDWIQETQYF. As DNA, the CDR3 is TGCAGCGTAGGAGACTGGATCCAAGAGACCCAGTACTTC.

This clonotype ranks as medium-sized (0.01 to 0.1%). This chain joins TRBV28 and TRBJ2-7, with a tentative D call TRBD1 (5 bases). Germline CDR1 and CDR2: MDHEN and SYDVKM. Trimming removed 3 bases at V and 5 bases at J, with 11 bases between. CDR3 length: 13 amino acids. The CDR3 spells CASSLARQNEQYF. The CDR3, as DNA: TGTGCCAGCAGTTTGGCGCGACAGAACGAGCAGTACTTC.

In its sample, this clonotype is medium-sized. The rearrangement joins TRBV4-2 to TRBJ2-2, with TRBD1 as a possible D gene (6 bases). The ends were cut back, 3 bases at V and 3 bases at J, with 14 bases in the middle. Germline V gene data show CDR1 as LGHNA and CDR2 as YNFKEQ. This CDR3 is built from 16 residues. The CDR3 region is CASSQNRGQDTGELFF. The DNA of the CDR3 is TGTGCCAGCAGCCAGAATCGGGGACAAGACACCGGGGAGCTGTTTTTT.

In this sample, this clonotype turned up many times. The rearrangement uses TRBV20-1 and TRBJ2-2, with D perhaps TRBD2 (5 bases). The CDR3 runs 14 residues. The germline V gene has CDR1 DFQATT and CDR2 SNEGSKA (reference sequence). V was shortened by 8 bases and J by 4 bases, with 17 bases between the two germline ends. CDR3 in DNA: TGCAGTTGCACGGGAACCTGGGGCACCGGGGAGCTGTTTTTT. It is translated as CSCTGTWGTGELFF.

By share, this clonotype counts as medium-sized. The V and J genes are TRBV27 and TRBJ1-1; D might be TRBD1 (5 bases). This CDR3 is 14 amino acids long. Germline V gene data show CDR1 as MNHEY and CDR2 as SMNVEV (reference sequence). V was clipped by 5 bases and J by 7 bases, with 17 bases between them. The CDR3 DNA reads TGTGCCAGCAGTCTTGGGGCAGGGTACTATGAAGCTTTCTTT. It is translated as CASSLGAGYYEAFF.

At least ten counts were recorded for this clonotype. V and J are TRBV6-6 and TRBJ2-7, with 10 bases matching TRBD1. There are 14 residues in the CDR3. Germline CDR1 is MNHNY and CDR2 is SVGAGI (reference sequence). J was trimmed by 1 base and V by 7 bases; bases with no gene match: 4. The CDR3 reads CASIGQGVSYEQYF. CDR3 coding DNA: TGTGCCAGCATTGGACAGGGGGTGTCCTACGAGCAGTACTTC.

This clonotype has a count of ten or more. This chain joins TRBV28 and TRBJ1-2; D possibly corresponds to TRBD1 (6 bases). The ends were cut back, 3 bases at V and 5 bases at J, with 7 bases in the middle. From germline, CDR1 is MDHEN and CDR2 SYDVKM. The CDR3 is made up of 12 amino acids. The CDR3 DNA reads as TGTGCCAGCAGTTTGACAGGTTATGGCTACACCTTC. Protein product: CASSLTGYGYTF.

This clonotype was picked up many times. The gene calls are TRBV20-1 and TRBJ2-3, with D perhaps given as TRBD1 or TRBD2 (5 bases each). V was clipped by 3 bases and J by 2 bases, with 9 bases between them. Germline CDR1 DFQATT, CDR2 SNEGSKA (reference sequence). The CDR3 has 13 residues. The CDR3, as DNA: TGCAGTGCTAGGGGACCCCCCACAGATACGCAGTATTTT. Translated: CSARGPPTDTQYF.

This clonotype is medium-sized within its sample. This chain joins TRBV6-5 and TRBJ2-7; 9 bases are shared with TRBD1. The V gene end was trimmed by 7 bases and the J gene end by 5 bases; junction bases not matched to a gene: 9. This CDR3 is 14 amino acids long. The V gene's germline CDR1 is MNHEY and CDR2 SVGAGI. The CDR3, as DNA: TGTGCCAGCACCGGGACAGGGAATATCGACGAGCAGTACTTC. Amino acid sequence: CASTGTGNIDEQYF.